Listed below are T cell receptor beta chains from one sample, sequenced in a study of cytomegalovirus exposure and HLA in healthy donors. The protocol was immunoSEQ multiplex PCR, while the TCRdb copy is restricted to in-frame clones and leaves out a portion. The sample records some 150,000 clones, roughly 64% being singletons. Sequenced input: PBMCs. These receptors were collected from a woman aged 25 to 39 in good health and CMV-seropositive. Both conserved end residues are part of each CDR3. The D gene is left open where the match is weak. Size is stated for part of the rows, as once, few or many counts, or as a class when the clone is expanded.

TRBV15	TRBD1	TRBJ2-3	.	16	TGTGCCACCAGCAGAGCGACGACAGGGTTGGGAGATACGCAGTATTTT	CATSRATTGLGDTQYF
TRBV11-2	.	TRBJ2-2	.	14	TGTGCCAGCAGCTTAAATTTACGGGTCGGGGAGCTGTTTTTT	CASSLNLRVGELFF
TRBV19	.	TRBJ1-5	few	14	TGTGCCAGTAGTAAGGCAGGACACAATCAGCCCCAGCATTTT	CASSKAGHNQPQHF
TRBV7-2	.	TRBJ2-1	.	17	TGTGCCAGCAGCTTAGAGGTGGCACGGAGCTCCTACAATGAGCAGTTCTTC	CASSLEVARSSYNEQFF
TRBV5-1	.	TRBJ1-1	.	13	TGCGTCAGCAGGGGCAGTTTGAACACTGAAGCTTTCTTT	CVSRGSLNTEAFF
TRBV29-1	.	TRBJ2-1	.	14	TGCAGCGTTTTAGCGGTAAGCTCCTACAATGAGCAGTTCTTC	CSVLAVSSYNEQFF
TRBV5-1	.	TRBJ2-7	.	15	TGCGCCAGCAGCTTGGAGTTGGGAGTTCTTTACGAGCAGTACTTC	CASSLELGVLYEQYF
TRBV4-2	TRBD1	TRBJ1-1	.	12	TGTGCCAGCAGCCCAGGGGGGTTTGGAGCTTTCTTT	CASSPGGFGAFF
TRBV5-1	TRBD2	TRBJ2-2	.	18	TGCGCCAGCAGCTTGAGACTAGCGGGTCCGGCCGATACCGGGGAGCTGTTTTTT	CASSLRLAGPADTGELFF
TRBV11-2	.	TRBJ2-3	.	16	TGTGCCAGCAGCTTAGCATCGGGGGCGGGGGCAGATACGCAGTATTTT	CASSLASGAGADTQYF
TRBV30	.	TRBJ2-7	.	14	TGTGCCTGGAGTTCAGGGTTGATGTCCCACGAGCAGTACTTC	CAWSSGLMSHEQYF
TRBV4-1	TRBD2	TRBJ2-3	.	16	TGCGCCAGCAGCCGACAAAGCGGGAGCCGTGGAGATACGCAGTATTTT	CASSRQSGSRGDTQYF
TRBV5-4	TRBD1	TRBJ2-5	.	15	TGTGCCAGCAGCCGACAGGGACAGCCCCAAGAGACCCAGTACTTC	CASSRQGQPQETQYF
TRBV25-1	.	TRBJ1-2	.	14	TGTGCCAGCAGTGTTGGGCACTTTAACTATGGCTACACCTTC	CASSVGHFNYGYTF
TRBV30	.	TRBJ1-1	.	15	TGTGCCTGGAGTCCTCTCGGGATAGGGAATACTGAAGCTTTCTTT	CAWSPLGIGNTEAFF
TRBV5-8	.	TRBJ2-1	few	13	TGTGCCAGCAGCTGGATCCCCGGGAATGAGCAGTTCTTC	CASSWIPGNEQFF
TRBV18	.	TRBJ1-1	.	14	TGTGCCAGCTCACCAAGTCCAGGGGACACTGAAGCTTTCTTT	CASSPSPGDTEAFF
TRBV7-9	.	TRBJ2-5	few	15	TGTGCCAGCAGCTCCCAGGGGGGAGTTGGGGAGACCCAGTACTTC	CASSSQGGVGETQYF
TRBV10-3	TRBD1	TRBJ2-7	.	14	TGTGCCATCAGACGTGACAGGGAATCCTACGAGCAGTACTTC	CAIRRDRESYEQYF
TRBV15	.	TRBJ2-7	.	12	TGTGCCACCAGCAGAGCAGGGAACGAGCAGTACTTC	CATSRAGNEQYF
TRBV5-1	.	TRBJ2-5	.	15	TGCGCCAGCAGCTTGGTAGGCAGGGGAGAGGAGACCCAGTACTTC	CASSLVGRGEETQYF
TRBV18	.	TRBJ2-5	few	13	TGTGCCAGCTCACTTAGACTACAAGAGACCCAGTACTTC	CASSLRLQETQYF
TRBV6-5	.	TRBJ2-5	once	15	TGTGCCAGCAGCTATCAGGGTTGGGGACAAGAGACCCAGTACTTC	CASSYQGWGQETQYF
TRBV11-2	TRBD1	TRBJ1-4	.	14	TGTGCCAGCAGTCGCGACAGGGTCAATGAAAAACTGTTTTTT	CASSRDRVNEKLFF
TRBV5-1	TRBD1	TRBJ1-6	.	12	TGCGCCAGCGGGACAGGGAATTCACCCCTCCACTTT	CASGTGNSPLHF
TRBV5-4	.	TRBJ1-4	.	14	TGTGCCAGCAGCTCGGCGGGTATGGGTGAAAAACTGTTTTTT	CASSSAGMGEKLFF
TRBV2	.	TRBJ2-3	.	14	TGTGCCAGCACCCTGAGCGATTTTGGAGATACGCAGTATTTT	CASTLSDFGDTQYF
TRBV5-1	TRBD1	TRBJ1-1	.	16	TGCGCCAGCAGCCCCGGGACAGGGGGCGCGGGTACTGAAGCTTTCTTT	CASSPGTGGAGTEAFF
TRBV7-9	.	TRBJ1-2	.	17	TGTGCCAGCAGCTTATTCGTGGGCCCAGGGCAATACTATGGCTACACCTTC	CASSLFVGPGQYYGYTF
TRBV2	.	TRBJ1-1	.	12	TGTGCCAGCAGTATATCGAACACTGAAGCTTTCTTT	CASSISNTEAFF
TRBV19	TRBD2	TRBJ2-1	.	14	TGTGCCAGTAAGTTGAGCGGGATGTACAATGAGCAGTTCTTC	CASKLSGMYNEQFF
TRBV12-5	TRBD2	TRBJ2-3	.	16	TGTGCTAGTGGTCCCCCGGGACTAGCGGGGGCCAATACGCAGTATTTT	CASGPPGLAGANTQYF
TRBV28	TRBD1	TRBJ2-7	few	14	TGTGCCAGCAGTTTATACAGGGGAGTCTACGAGCAGTACTTC	CASSLYRGVYEQYF